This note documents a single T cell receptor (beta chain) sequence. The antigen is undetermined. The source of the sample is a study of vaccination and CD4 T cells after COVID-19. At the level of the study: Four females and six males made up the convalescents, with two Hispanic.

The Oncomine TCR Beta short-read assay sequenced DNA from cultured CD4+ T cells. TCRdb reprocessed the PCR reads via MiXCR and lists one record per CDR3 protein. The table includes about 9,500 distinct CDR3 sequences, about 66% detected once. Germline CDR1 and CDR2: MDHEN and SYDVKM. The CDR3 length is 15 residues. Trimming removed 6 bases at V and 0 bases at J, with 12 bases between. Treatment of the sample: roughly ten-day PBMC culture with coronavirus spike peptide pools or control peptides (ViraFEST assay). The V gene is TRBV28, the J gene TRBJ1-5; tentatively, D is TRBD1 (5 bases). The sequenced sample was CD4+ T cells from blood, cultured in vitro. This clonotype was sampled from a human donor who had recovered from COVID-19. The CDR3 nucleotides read TGTGCCAGCAGGGGGGGTCTATATAGCAATCAGCCCCAGCATTTT. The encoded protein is CASRGGLYSNQPQHF.